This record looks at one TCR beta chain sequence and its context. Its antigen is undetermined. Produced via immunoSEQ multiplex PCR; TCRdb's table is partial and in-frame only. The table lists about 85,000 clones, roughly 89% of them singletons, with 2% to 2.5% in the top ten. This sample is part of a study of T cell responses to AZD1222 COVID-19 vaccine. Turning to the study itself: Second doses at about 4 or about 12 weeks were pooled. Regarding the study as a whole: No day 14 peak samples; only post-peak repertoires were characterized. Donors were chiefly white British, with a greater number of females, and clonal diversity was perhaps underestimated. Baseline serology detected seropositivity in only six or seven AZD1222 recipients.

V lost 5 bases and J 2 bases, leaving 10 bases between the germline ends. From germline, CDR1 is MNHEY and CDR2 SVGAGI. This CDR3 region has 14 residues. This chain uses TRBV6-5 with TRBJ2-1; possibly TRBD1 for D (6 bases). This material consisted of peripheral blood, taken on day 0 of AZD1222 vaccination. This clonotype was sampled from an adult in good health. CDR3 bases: TGTGCCAGCAGTACAGGGAGCCCCTACAATGAGCAGTTCTTC. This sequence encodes CASSTGSPYNEQFF.